This TCR beta chain was retrieved from a study of blood T cell repertoires in COVID-19. Study in general: Italy, Spain and the United States were the sources of the convalescent and acute COVID-19 samples.

The V gene lost 3 bases and the J gene lost 9 bases, with 16 bases spanning the gap. The CDR3 covers 14 residues. Germline assignment: CDR1 SGHRS and CDR2 YFSETQ. As processed by the authors: Amplification of reference gene primers was used by the study to estimate nucleated cell counts. Sequenced by immunoSEQ multiplex PCR; TCRdb stores in-frame clones only, minus some. That table gives V, J and clone size, and the DNA gave D and trimming. The top ten hold under 5% of the sample, which has approximately 170,000 clones, about 86% seen once. The receptor comes from a woman aged 70-85 years with acute or convalescent COVID-19. The specimen sequenced was peripheral blood. This chain connects TRBV5-1 to TRBJ2-1, with D perhaps matching TRBD1 (6 bases). CDR3 in DNA: TGCGCCAGCAGCTCAGGGGCAGGGGCTGGTGAGCAGTTCTTC. This gives the protein CASSSGAGAGEQFF.